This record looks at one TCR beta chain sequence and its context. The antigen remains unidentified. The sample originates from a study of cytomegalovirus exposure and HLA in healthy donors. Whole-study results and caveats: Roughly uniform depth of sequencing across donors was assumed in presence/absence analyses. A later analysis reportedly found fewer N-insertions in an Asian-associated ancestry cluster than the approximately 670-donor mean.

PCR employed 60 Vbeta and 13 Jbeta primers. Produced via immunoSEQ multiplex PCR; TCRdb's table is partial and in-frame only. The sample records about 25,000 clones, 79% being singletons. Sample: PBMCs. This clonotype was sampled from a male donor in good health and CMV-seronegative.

This chain's CDR3 is CASSRGTGGVEQYF. The CDR3 nucleotides read TGTGCCAGCAGCCGAGGCACAGGGGGCGTGGAGCAGTACTTC. The rearrangement uses TRBV27 and TRBJ2-7; 9 bases match TRBD1. The junction had 10 bases not matched to a gene; V was cut back by 6 bases and J by 7 bases. Germline V lookup: CDR1 MNHEY, CDR2 SMNVEV (reference sequence). This CDR3 region has 14 residues.